The 30 T cell receptor beta chains below all came from one sample that was sequenced in a study of CD8+ T cells in alopecia areata. Once RNA had been extracted, it was reverse transcribed into cDNA to act as the sequencing template. Profiled with immunoSEQ multiplex PCR; TCRdb holds only in-frame clones, not every one. This table holds 93,000 or so clones, around 50% found once. The specimen was CD4+ T cells sorted from blood. These receptors came from a human donor in good health.

The chain joins TRBV4-2 to TRBJ2-3; tentative D call: TRBD2 (6 bases). V was pared by 0 bases and J by 0 bases, with 7 bases between. In germline, CDR1 is LGHNA, CDR2 YNFKEQ. The CDR3 spans 15 residues. In nucleotides, the CDR3 is TGTGCCAGCAGCCAAGACGGGGGAAGCACAGATACGCAGTATTTT. Its protein is CASSQDGGSTDTQYF.

V usage is TRBV18 and J usage is TRBJ2-2; no definite D call. Germline V lookup: CDR1 KGHSH, CDR2 LQKENI. Trimming removed 4 bases at V and 6 bases at J, with 15 bases between. The CDR3 loop spans 15 amino acids. The CDR3 DNA is TGTGCCAGCTCACGAATCGACGGAGCTTCCGGGGAGCTGTTTTTT. Its translation is CASSRIDGASGELFF.

CDR3 coding DNA: TGTGCCAGCAGCTTAGAGGGGGCCTACAATGAGCAGTTCTTC. Translation: CASSLEGAYNEQFF. V is TRBV11-2 and J is TRBJ2-1; tentatively, D is TRBD1 or TRBD2 (5 bases each). Germline values: CDR1 SGHAT, CDR2 FQNNGV. The V and J ends lost 0 bases and 2 bases respectively, with 5 bases between them. The CDR3 loop spans 14 amino acids.

The chain combines TRBV6-5 with TRBJ1-4, with D possibly matching TRBD1 (5 bases). Trimming took 2 bases from V and 8 from J, leaving 12 bases between them. The CDR3 has 14 amino acids. Germline V gene sequence: CDR1 MNHEY, CDR2 SVGAGI. Here the CDR3 reads CASSYQEGIEKLFF. DNA of the CDR3: TGTGCCAGCAGTTACCAGGAGGGGATCGAAAAACTGTTTTTT.

This clone has more than one count but fewer than ten. The rearrangement uses TRBV29-1 and TRBJ2-1; TRBD1 matches 9 bases. V shed 7 bases, J shed 6 bases, and the junction held 10 bases outside the gene matches. Germline assignment: CDR1 SQVTM and CDR2 ANQGSEA. The CDR3 is made up of 14 amino acids. As DNA, the CDR3 is TGCAGCGCAACAGGGACAGGGCGAAGCAATGAGCAGTTCTTC. Amino acid sequence: CSATGTGRSNEQFF.

This clone was detected only a few times. J is TRBJ2-1 and V is TRBV27, with D possibly matching TRBD2 (5 bases). From germline, CDR1 is MNHEY and CDR2 SMNVEV (reference sequence). V lost 6 bases to trimming and J lost 2 bases, with 26 bases between them. The CDR3 sequence is 19 residues long. CDR3 DNA sequence: TGTGCCAGCAGCCCGAGGATCCTAGCTGGATTTGACACCTACAATGAGCAGTTCTTC. Translated, it gives CASSPRILAGFDTYNEQFF.

V is TRBV6-1 and J is TRBJ2-5; TRBD2 is a possible D gene (7 bases). The length of the CDR3 is 14 residues. Trimming took 6 bases from V and 4 from J, leaving 15 bases between them. The germline CDR1 and CDR2 sequences are MNHNS and SASEGT. CDR3 coding DNA: TGTGCCAGCAGACTGGGCGGGGGCGGAGAGACCCAGTACTTC. Translation: CASRLGGGGETQYF.

The V and J genes are TRBV6-5 and TRBJ2-2; 9 bases are shared with TRBD2. With 4 bases clipped from V and 1 base from J, the junction kept 4 bases outside the gene matches. The CDR3 is made up of 16 amino acids. Germline V gives CDR1 MNHEY, CDR2 SVGAGI. This CDR3 is CASSFPAGGNTGELFF. CDR3 DNA sequence: TGTGCCAGCAGTTTTCCAGCGGGGGGGAACACCGGGGAGCTGTTTTTT.

V gene TRBV4-3 combines with J gene TRBJ2-1, with 9 bases identical to TRBD2. The CDR3 is 15 residues long. V was clipped by 4 bases and J by 1 base; unmatched bases: 2. Germline CDR1 is LGHNA and CDR2 is YSLEER. CDR3 DNA sequence: TGCGCCAGCAGCCGGCTAGCGGGGTCCTACAATGAGCAGTTCTTC. It yields the protein CASSRLAGSYNEQFF.

Notes on this clone: At one boundary the junction diverges from the germline segment, which might be a read error. The chain is built from TRBV5-5 and TRBJ1-2; 7 nucleotides align to TRBD1. Germline V gives CDR1 SGHKS, CDR2 YYEKEE (reference sequence). There are 16 residues in the CDR3. The CDR3 DNA reads as TGCGCCAGCAGCCCAGGGAACAGGGGTCGGAACTATGGCTACACCTTC. As protein: CASSPGNRGRNYGYTF.

This clone was found a few times. The V gene is TRBV28, the J gene TRBJ2-7, with TRBD1 identical over 7 bases. V lost 9 bases to trimming and J lost 2 bases; unmatched junction nucleotides: 7. This CDR3 is built from 13 residues. Germline V CDR1 and CDR2: MDHEN, SYDVKM. The CDR3 reads CASSDRPTYEQYF. The CDR3 bases are TGTGCCAGTTCGGACAGGCCAACCTACGAGCAGTACTTC.

This clone showed up just a few times. The chain links TRBV29-1 to TRBJ2-7; D may be TRBD2 (6 bases). Germline V lookup: CDR1 SQVTM, CDR2 ANQGSEA. This CDR3 region has 13 residues. The V end was cut by 0 bases, the J end by 4 bases, with 10 bases between. The CDR3 protein is CSVEDGAGYEQYF. The CDR3 DNA is TGCAGCGTTGAAGATGGAGCGGGTTACGAGCAGTACTTC.

This clone counts as medium-sized. CDR3 residues: CASSPRPQGTYEQYF. The CDR3 DNA sequence: TGTGCCAGCAGCCCCCGACCACAGGGCACTTACGAGCAGTACTTC. The chain has TRBV7-2 and TRBJ2-7, with TRBD1 as a possible D gene (6 bases). V was shortened by 5 bases and J by 4 bases, with 18 bases between the two germline ends. CDR1 is SGHTA, CDR2 FQGNSA, per germline. This CDR3 comprises 15 residues.

V usage is TRBV7-9 and J usage is TRBJ2-7; 7 bases align to TRBD1. CDR3 size: 12 residues. Germline V gene lookup returns CDR1 SEHNR and CDR2 FQNEAQ (reference sequence). V lost 6 bases and J lost 5; bases outside the gene matches: 4. CDR3 coding DNA: TGTGCCAGCAGTCGACAGGGCAACGAGCAGTACTTC. Amino acid sequence: CASSRQGNEQYF.

Turning to this clone: Distinct nucleotide sequences in the sample also encode this CDR3. The chain is built from TRBV5-1 and TRBJ1-1, with TRBD1 matching over 7 bases. Unmatched junction bases numbered 1, after V lost 2 bases and J lost 3 bases. Germline lookup yields CDR1 SGHRS and CDR2 YFSETQ. This CDR3 is 13 amino acids long. The CDR3 spells CASSFTGDTEAFF. The CDR3 region has the DNA TGCGCCAGCAGCTTTACAGGGGACACTGAAGCTTTCTTT.

The V call is TRBV7-2, the J call TRBJ2-3; no firm D call. The CDR3 totals 11 residues. CDR1 is SGHTA, CDR2 FQGNSA, per germline. V dropped 3 bases and J dropped 12 bases, with 10 bases sitting between them. This CDR3 is CASSFRVQQYF. The CDR3 DNA follows: TGTGCCAGCAGCTTCCGGGTTCAACAGTATTTT.

The rearrangement links TRBV19 to TRBJ2-5, with D uncertain. Looked up from germline, CDR1 is LNHDA and CDR2 is SQIVND (reference sequence). V lost 6 bases and J 5 bases, leaving 16 bases between the germline ends. The CDR3 is made up of 14 amino acids. CDR3: CASSQARSRETQYF. The CDR3 DNA follows: TGTGCCAGTAGCCAAGCACGTAGTCGGGAGACCCAGTACTTC.

This clone was recorded a few times. This chain joins TRBV7-2 and TRBJ1-1; 9 nucleotides align to TRBD1. The CDR3 length is 12 residues. With V trimmed by 5 bases and J by 10 bases, 5 bases remained unmatched. Looked up from germline, CDR1 is SGHTA and CDR2 is FQGNSA. This chain's CDR3 is CASSGNRGPAFF. The CDR3 DNA reads TGTGCCAGCAGCGGAAACAGGGGGCCAGCTTTCTTT.

The rearrangement joins TRBV29-1 to TRBJ2-5; the match to TRBD2 covers 12 bases. This CDR3 region has 16 residues. The germline CDR1 and CDR2 sequences are SQVTM and ANQGSEA. V shed 3 bases, J shed 4 bases, and the junction held 9 bases outside the gene matches. CDR3 protein: CSVDGLTSGGRETQYF. The CDR3 DNA is TGCAGCGTTGATGGGCTGACTAGCGGGGGAAGAGAGACCCAGTACTTC. Variable domain in full (rest from reference TRBV29-1 and TRBJ2-5): SAVISQKPSRDICQRGTSLTIQCQVDSQVTMMFWYRQQPGQSLTLIATANQGSEATYESGFVIDKFPISRPNLTFSTLTVSNMSPEDSSIYLCSVDGLTSGGRETQYFGPGTRLLVL.

In this sample, this clone turned up once. The chain links TRBV7-2 to TRBJ2-3; no definite D call. CDR3 length: 14 amino acids. In germline, CDR1 is SGHTA, CDR2 FQGNSA. Between the trimmed V and J ends, which lost 1 base and 2 bases, there was a span of 7 bases. CDR3 region: CASSLEAYTDTQYF. The DNA of the CDR3 is TGTGCCAGCAGCTTAGAAGCCTACACAGATACGCAGTATTTT.

The chain combines TRBV30 with TRBJ1-5; D uncertain. The CDR3 covers 14 residues. V lost 2 bases, J lost 0 bases, and 8 bases lay in between. In germline, CDR1 is GTSNPN, CDR2 SVGIG (reference sequence). CDR3 sequence reads: CAWSQRHSNQPQHF. The CDR3, as DNA: TGTGCCTGGAGTCAAAGACATAGCAATCAGCCCCAGCATTTT. Full variable domain (remainder filled in from reference TRBV30 and TRBJ1-5): SQTIHQWPATLVQPVGSPLSLECTVEGTSNPNLYWYRQAAGRGLQLLFYSVGIGQISSEVPQNLSASRPQDRQFILSSKKLLLSDSGFYLCAWSQRHSNQPQHFGDGTRLSIL.

The table lists this clone with a few counts. The chain is built from TRBV6-1 and TRBJ1-1, with D hard to call. The ends were cut back, 4 bases at V and 6 bases at J, with 12 bases in the middle. Germline V CDR1 and CDR2: MNHNS, SASEGT. This CDR3 spans 13 amino acids. The CDR3 is CASSGDRTAEAFF. For the CDR3, the DNA is TGTGCCAGCAGTGGAGATAGGACTGCTGAAGCTTTCTTT.

This clone was observed a handful of times. V is TRBV7-9 and J is TRBJ1-4; 10 bases match TRBD1. The CDR3 extends over 16 amino acids. CDR1 and CDR2 (germline): SEHNR, FQNEAQ (reference sequence). The junction had 5 bases not matched to a gene; V was cut back by 4 bases and J by 3 bases. Written as DNA, the CDR3 is TGTGCCAGCAGCTGGACTGGGACAGGGGCTAATGAAAAACTGTTTTTT. Translating gives CASSWTGTGANEKLFF.

V is TRBV7-2 and J is TRBJ2-7, with TRBD1 matching over 10 bases. From germline, CDR1 is SGHTA and CDR2 FQGNSA. This CDR3 spans 15 amino acids. V was clipped by 5 bases and J by 3 bases; unmatched bases: 7. The CDR3 nucleotides read TGTGCCAGCAGCCCCCTGCGGGACAGGGGCTACGAGCAGTACTTC. The encoded protein is CASSPLRDRGYEQYF.

This chain links TRBV27 with TRBJ2-7, with D possibly TRBD2 on 5 matching bases. Germline assignment: CDR1 MNHEY and CDR2 SMNVEV (reference sequence). Trimming stripped 4 bases from V and 3 bases from J, with 10 bases between. The CDR3 has 13 amino acids. The CDR3 here is CASSSTRGYEQYF. Written as DNA, the CDR3 is TGTGCCAGCAGTTCCACTCGGGGCTACGAGCAGTACTTC.

The J gene is TRBJ1-2, the V gene TRBV30, with TRBD1 identical over 7 bases. V lost 8 bases and J lost 8; bases outside the gene matches: 14. The CDR3 has 13 residues. The V gene's germline CDR1 is GTSNPN and CDR2 SVGIG (reference sequence). The CDR3 protein is CAQRYRGLGGYTF. Here the CDR3 DNA reads TGTGCCCAGAGGTACAGGGGCCTAGGGGGCTACACCTTC.

The CDR3 nucleotides read TGCAGCGCTCTCGGATATTCACCCCTCCACTTT. Translating it yields CSALGYSPLHF. The chain links TRBV20-1 to TRBJ1-6; D not certain. Germline V gene lookup returns CDR1 DFQATT and CDR2 SNEGSKA (reference sequence). This CDR3 is 11 amino acids long.

This sequence joins TRBV5-1 and TRBJ2-5; TRBD1 matches at 8 bases. Germline V gene sequence: CDR1 SGHRS, CDR2 YFSETQ. The CDR3 has 13 amino acids. V trimming: 2 bases; J trimming: 5 bases; junction bases outside the gene matches: 2. CDR3 bases: TGCGCCAGCAGCTTTCAGGGGGCGGAGACCCAGTACTTC. Translated, it gives CASSFQGAETQYF.

This clone came up a few times. The chain uses TRBV5-1 and TRBJ1-1, with 12 bases that match TRBD1. This CDR3 has 17 residues. CDR1 SGHRS and CDR2 YFSETQ come from the germline V gene. V dropped 3 bases and J dropped 6; count of bases not matched to a gene: 12. The CDR3 loop is CASSWSGTGGREAEAFF. The CDR3 DNA reads as TGCGCCAGCAGCTGGTCCGGGACAGGGGGCCGGGAGGCTGAAGCTTTCTTT.

This chain uses TRBV10-3 with TRBJ2-5; D assignment may be TRBD1 or TRBD2 (5 bases each). The CDR3 loop spans 16 amino acids. Trimming took 4 bases from V and 2 from J, leaving 17 bases between them. Per the germline V gene, CDR1 is ENHRY and CDR2 is SYGVKD. CDR3: CAISAVGSWGQETQYF. The CDR3 nucleotides read TGTGCCATCAGTGCGGTGGGTTCTTGGGGGCAAGAGACCCAGTACTTC.